The TCR beta chain under discussion was sequenced for a study of T-cell reconstitution after alpha-beta-depleted transplantation in children. Unique molecular identifiers were incorporated during preparation of the TCRbeta library. TCRdb reanalysed the PCR reads using MiXCR and keeps one entry per CDR3 protein. Of approximately 520,000 distinct CDR3 sequences listed, around a third are singletons. The V end was cut by 2 bases, the J end by 2 bases, with 10 bases between. CDR3 length equals 15 residues. This clonotype came up a few times. Sequenced here: PBMCs from the stem cell graft donor, sampled from the stem cell graft. This clonotype originated in a human donor who donated a stem cell graft to a child with aplastic anemia. The chain carries TRBV12-3 or TRBV12-4 and TRBJ1-5; TRBD1 might be the D (5 bases). CDR3 coding DNA: TGTGCCAGCAGTTTACAGGGTGAGGGCAATCAGCCCCAGCATTTT. Protein product: CASSLQGEGNQPQHF.